This record looks at one TCR beta chain sequence and its context. V was clipped by 4 bases and J by 2 bases; unmatched bases: 5. Per the germline V gene, CDR1 is LGHDT and CDR2 is YNNKEL (reference sequence). There are 15 residues in the CDR3. The data originate from a study of blood T cell repertoires in COVID-19. Participants, about 18 to 90 years old, spanned approximately 26 US areas. Authors' analysis steps: How many nucleated cells were present was estimated from reference gene primer amplification. The data were produced by immunoSEQ multiplex PCR, yet TCRdb's version contains in-frame clones alone and is incomplete. V and J calls and clone size follow that table, whereas D and trimming were derived from the DNA. The profile shows fewer than 250,000 clones, 86% of them singletons.

The sample was PBMCs or T cells enriched from blood (not recorded which). This clonotype was obtained from a woman aged 40 to 50 in a cohort exposed to, infected with or recovered from COVID-19 (not recorded which). The chain combines TRBV3-1 (or the pseudogene TRBV3-2) with TRBJ2-7, with 10 bases identical to TRBD2. In nucleotides, the CDR3 is TGTGCCAGCAGCCTCGGGACTAGCGTAACCTACGAGCAGTACTTC. Protein: CASSLGTSVTYEQYF.